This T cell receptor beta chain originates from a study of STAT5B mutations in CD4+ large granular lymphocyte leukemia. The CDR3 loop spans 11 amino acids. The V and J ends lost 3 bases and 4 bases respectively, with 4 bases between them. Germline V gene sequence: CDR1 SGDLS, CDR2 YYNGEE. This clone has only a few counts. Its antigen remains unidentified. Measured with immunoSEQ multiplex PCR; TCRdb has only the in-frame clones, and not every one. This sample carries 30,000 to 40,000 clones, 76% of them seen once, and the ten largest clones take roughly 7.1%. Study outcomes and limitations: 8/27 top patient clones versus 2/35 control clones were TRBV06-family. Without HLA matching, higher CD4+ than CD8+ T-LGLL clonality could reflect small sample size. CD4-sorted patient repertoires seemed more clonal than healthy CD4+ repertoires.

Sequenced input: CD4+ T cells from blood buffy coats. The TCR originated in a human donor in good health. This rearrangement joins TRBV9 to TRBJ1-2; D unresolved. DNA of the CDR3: TGTGCCAGCAGCGACCTCTATGGCTACACCTTC. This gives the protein CASSDLYGYTF.